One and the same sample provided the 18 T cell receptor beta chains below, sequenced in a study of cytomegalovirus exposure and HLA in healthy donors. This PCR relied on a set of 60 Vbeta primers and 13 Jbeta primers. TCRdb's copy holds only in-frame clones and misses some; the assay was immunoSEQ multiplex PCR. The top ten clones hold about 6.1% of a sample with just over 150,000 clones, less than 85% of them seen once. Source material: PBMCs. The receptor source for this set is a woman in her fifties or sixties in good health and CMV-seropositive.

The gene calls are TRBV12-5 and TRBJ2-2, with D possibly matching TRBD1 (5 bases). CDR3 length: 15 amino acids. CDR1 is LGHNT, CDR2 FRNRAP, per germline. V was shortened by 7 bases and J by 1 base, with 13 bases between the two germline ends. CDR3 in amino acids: CASAWGALNTGELFF. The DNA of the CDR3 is TGTGCTAGTGCCTGGGGCGCCTTGAACACCGGGGAGCTGTTTTTT.

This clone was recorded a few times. CDR3 residues: CASSSQGTGIDTQYF. The CDR3 DNA follows: TGTGCCAGCAGTTCGCAGGGGACAGGGATTGATACGCAGTATTTT. The rearrangement links TRBV7-6 to TRBJ2-3; the match to TRBD1 covers 9 bases. The ends lost 6 bases at V and 6 bases at J; junction bases unmatched: 10. From germline, CDR1 is SGHVS and CDR2 FNYEAQ. The CDR3 is 15 residues long.

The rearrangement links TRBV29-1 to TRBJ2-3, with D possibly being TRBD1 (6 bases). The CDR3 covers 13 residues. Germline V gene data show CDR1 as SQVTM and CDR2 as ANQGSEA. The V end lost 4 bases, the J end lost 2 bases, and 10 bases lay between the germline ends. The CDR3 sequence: CSVVLGATDTQYF. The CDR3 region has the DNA TGCAGCGTTGTTTTGGGGGCCACAGATACGCAGTATTTT.

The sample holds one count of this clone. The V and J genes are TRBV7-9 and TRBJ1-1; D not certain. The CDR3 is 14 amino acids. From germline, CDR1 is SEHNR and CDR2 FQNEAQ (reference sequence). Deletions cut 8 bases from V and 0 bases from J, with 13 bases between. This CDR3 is CASSFPGMNTEAFF. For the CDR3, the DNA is TGTGCCAGCTCCTTTCCCGGGATGAACACTGAAGCTTTCTTT.

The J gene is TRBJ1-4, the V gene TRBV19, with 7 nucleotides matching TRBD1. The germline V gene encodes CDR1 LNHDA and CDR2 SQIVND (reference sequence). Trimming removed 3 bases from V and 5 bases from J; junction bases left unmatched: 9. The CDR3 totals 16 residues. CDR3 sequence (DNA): TGTGCCAGTAGTATTATGCCGGGACAGCGGAATGAAAAACTGTTTTTT. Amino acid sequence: CASSIMPGQRNEKLFF.

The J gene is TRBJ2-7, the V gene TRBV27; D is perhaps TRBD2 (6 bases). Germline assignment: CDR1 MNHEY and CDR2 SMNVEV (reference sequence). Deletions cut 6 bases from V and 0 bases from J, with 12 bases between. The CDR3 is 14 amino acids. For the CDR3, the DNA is TGTGCCAGCAGGGGGGGTTTGAGCTCCTACGAGCAGTACTTC. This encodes CASRGGLSSYEQYF.

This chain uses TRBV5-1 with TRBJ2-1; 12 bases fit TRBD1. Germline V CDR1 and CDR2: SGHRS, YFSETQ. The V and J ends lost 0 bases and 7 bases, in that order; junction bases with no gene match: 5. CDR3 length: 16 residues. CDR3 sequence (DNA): TGCGCCAGCAGCTTGGCTGGGACAGGGGGCTTGAATGAGCAGTTCTTC. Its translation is CASSLAGTGGLNEQFF.

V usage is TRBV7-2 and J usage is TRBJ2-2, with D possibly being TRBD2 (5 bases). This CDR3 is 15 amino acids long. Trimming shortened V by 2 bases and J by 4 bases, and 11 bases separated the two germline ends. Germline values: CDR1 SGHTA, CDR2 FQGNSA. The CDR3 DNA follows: TGTGCCAGCAGCTTAACTACGGGGAGCACCGGGGAGCTGTTTTTT. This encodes CASSLTTGSTGELFF.

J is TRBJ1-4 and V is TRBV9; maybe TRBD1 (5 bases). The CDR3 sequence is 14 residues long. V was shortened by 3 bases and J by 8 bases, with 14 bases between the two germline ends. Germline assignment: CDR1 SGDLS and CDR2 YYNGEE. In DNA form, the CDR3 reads TGTGCCAGCAGCGCAGGGTCCGGTTGGGAAAAACTGTTTTTT. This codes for CASSAGSGWEKLFF.

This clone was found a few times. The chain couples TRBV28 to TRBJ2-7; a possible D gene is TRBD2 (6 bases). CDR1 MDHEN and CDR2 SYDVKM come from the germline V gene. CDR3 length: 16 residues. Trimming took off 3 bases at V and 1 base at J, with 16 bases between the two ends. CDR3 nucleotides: TGTGCCAGCAGTTTGAGTATCGGGGACTTTTCCTACGAGCAGTACTTC. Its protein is CASSLSIGDFSYEQYF.

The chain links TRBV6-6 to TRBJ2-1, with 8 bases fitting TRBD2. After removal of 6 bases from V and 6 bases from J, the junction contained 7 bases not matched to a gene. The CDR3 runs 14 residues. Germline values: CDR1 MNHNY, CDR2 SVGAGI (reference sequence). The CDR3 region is CASSAGTSINEQFF. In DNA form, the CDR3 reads TGTGCCAGCAGCGCCGGGACTAGTATCAATGAGCAGTTCTTC.

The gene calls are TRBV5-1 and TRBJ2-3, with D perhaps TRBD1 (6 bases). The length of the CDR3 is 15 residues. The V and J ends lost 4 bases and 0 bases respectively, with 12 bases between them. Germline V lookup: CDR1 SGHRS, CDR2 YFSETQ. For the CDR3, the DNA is TGCGCCAGCAGCCCCGGGACACCTAGCACAGATACGCAGTATTTT. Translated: CASSPGTPSTDTQYF.

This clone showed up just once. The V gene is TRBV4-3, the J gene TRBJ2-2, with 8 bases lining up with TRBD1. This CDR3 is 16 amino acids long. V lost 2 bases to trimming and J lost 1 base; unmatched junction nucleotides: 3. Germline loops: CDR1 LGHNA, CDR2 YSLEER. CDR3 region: CASSQNTGGNTGELFF. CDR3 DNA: TGCGCCAGCAGCCAAAACACAGGGGGGAACACCGGGGAGCTGTTTTTT.

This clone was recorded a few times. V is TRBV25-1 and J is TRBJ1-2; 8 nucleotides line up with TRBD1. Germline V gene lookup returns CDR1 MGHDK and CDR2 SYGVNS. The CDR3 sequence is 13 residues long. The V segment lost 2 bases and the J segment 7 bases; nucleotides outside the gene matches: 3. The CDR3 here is CASSEQGAGGYTF. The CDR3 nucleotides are TGTGCCAGCAGTGAACAGGGGGCTGGTGGCTACACCTTC.

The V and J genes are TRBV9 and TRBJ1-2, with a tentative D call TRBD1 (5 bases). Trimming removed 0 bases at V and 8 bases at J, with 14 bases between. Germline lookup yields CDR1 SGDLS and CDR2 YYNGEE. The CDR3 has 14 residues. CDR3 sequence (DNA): TGTGCCAGCAGCGTAGGGGTCCAGGGTTACGGCTACACCTTC. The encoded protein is CASSVGVQGYGYTF.

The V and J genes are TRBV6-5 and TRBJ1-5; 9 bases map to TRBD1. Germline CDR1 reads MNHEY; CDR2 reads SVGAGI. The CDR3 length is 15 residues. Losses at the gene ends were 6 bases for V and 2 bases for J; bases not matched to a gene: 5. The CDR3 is CASRDRGLGNQPQHF. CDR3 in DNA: TGTGCCAGCAGGGACAGGGGACTGGGCAATCAGCCCCAGCATTTT.

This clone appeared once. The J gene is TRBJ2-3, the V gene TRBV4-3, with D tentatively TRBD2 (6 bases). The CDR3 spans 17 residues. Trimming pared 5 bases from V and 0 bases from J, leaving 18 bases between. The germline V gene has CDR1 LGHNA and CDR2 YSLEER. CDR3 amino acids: CASSERDSQRSTDTQYF. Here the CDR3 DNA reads TGCGCCAGCAGCGAAAGGGACTCTCAGCGGAGCACAGATACGCAGTATTTT.

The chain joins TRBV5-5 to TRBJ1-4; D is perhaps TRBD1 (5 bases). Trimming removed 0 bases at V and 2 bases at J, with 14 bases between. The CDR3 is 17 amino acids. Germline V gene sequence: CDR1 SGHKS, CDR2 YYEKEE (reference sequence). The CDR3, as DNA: TGTGCCAGCAGCTTGGCGGCCGGGGGGTCTACTAATGAAAAACTGTTTTTT. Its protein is CASSLAAGGSTNEKLFF.